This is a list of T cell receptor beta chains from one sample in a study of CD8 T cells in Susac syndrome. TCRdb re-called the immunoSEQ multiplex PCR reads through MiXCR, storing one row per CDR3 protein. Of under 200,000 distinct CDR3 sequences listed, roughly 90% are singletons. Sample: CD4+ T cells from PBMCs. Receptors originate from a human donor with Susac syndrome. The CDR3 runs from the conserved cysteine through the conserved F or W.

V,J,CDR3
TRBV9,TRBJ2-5,CASSETSGGAVAETQYF
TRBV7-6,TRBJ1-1,CASSLVGRDTEAFF
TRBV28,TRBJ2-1,CASSLTWDRGLGEQFF
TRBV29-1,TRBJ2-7,CSVEGGDSLYEQYF
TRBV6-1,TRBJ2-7,CASSPTVYEQYF
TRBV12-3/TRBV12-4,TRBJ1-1,CASIYRGYTEAFF
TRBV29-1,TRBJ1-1,CSVYKGGNTEAFF
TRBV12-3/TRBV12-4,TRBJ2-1,CASSFDTYNEQFF
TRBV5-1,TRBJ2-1,CASSWGALGLAGANEQFF
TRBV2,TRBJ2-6,CASRVTLDSGANVLTF
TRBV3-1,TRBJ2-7,CASSRNTGPYEQYF
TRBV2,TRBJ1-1,CASSEVQGFLAFF
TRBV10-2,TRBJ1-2,CASSDEGRYGYTF
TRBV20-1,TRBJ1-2,CSATGGSGYTF
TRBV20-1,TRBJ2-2,CSAREPSGVKTGELFF
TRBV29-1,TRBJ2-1,CSVERSLASEQFF
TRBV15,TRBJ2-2,CATLDLNTGELFF